This TCR beta chain is drawn from a study of blood T cell repertoires in COVID-19. Across the whole study: Some COVID-19 samples were acute and others convalescent; all came from the United States, Italy and Spain.

The trim removed 8 bases at V and 7 bases at J, leaving 4 bases unmatched. The V gene's germline CDR1 is LNHDA and CDR2 SQIVND (reference sequence). The CDR3 has 12 residues. The data were produced by immunoSEQ multiplex PCR, yet TCRdb's version contains in-frame clones alone and is incomplete. The profile covers 310,000 or so clones, with approximately 83% appearing a single time and roughly 1.9% taken by the ten largest. The source is a woman under 40 who had recovered from COVID-19. Sequenced: peripheral blood. The chain uses TRBV19 and TRBJ1-1; 10 bases map to TRBD1. The CDR3 spells CASSGQGNEAFF. CDR3 bases: TGTGCCAGTTCGGGACAGGGGAATGAAGCTTTCTTT.